This paragraph reports one TCR beta chain. The data are from a study of blood T cell repertoires in COVID-19. Some clones are missing from TCRdb's copy, which holds only in-frame ones; the method was immunoSEQ multiplex PCR. In the table there are a few hundred thousand clones, around 86% of which are singletons. In terms of age and location, participants ranged from roughly 18 to 90 years and lived in approximately 26 US areas. This CDR3 has 15 residues. From germline, CDR1 is MNHNS and CDR2 SASEGT. After removal of 3 bases from V and 3 bases from J, the junction contained 6 bases not matched to a gene.

The sample consisted of PBMCs or T cells enriched from blood (not recorded which). This TCR was recovered from a woman under 30 who had recovered from COVID-19. V gene TRBV6-1 combines with J gene TRBJ2-5; 8 bases map to TRBD2. The CDR3 loop reads CASSDAVSGEETQYF. In nucleotides, the CDR3 is TGTGCCAGCAGTGACGCAGTTAGCGGGGAAGAGACCCAGTACTTC.